A selection of T cell receptor beta chains follows, all from one sample in a study of blood T cell repertoires in COVID-19. The table came from immunoSEQ multiplex PCR; TCRdb's copy has only in-frame clones and leaves some out. Among 200,000 or so clones, about nine tenths were seen once, and the ten largest hold under 4%. The sequenced sample was PBMCs or T cells enriched from blood (not recorded which). These receptors were taken from a woman aged 40 to 50 with acute COVID-19. The CDR3 runs from the conserved cysteine through the conserved F or W. The order of the fields is D gene, CDR3 length, clone size, J gene, V gene, CDR3 protein, CDR3 DNA. A D gene is named only where the DNA matches it firmly. The listing skips clone size in some rows; elsewhere it reads once, few, many or a size class.

TRBD1,14,NA,TRBJ1-1,TRBV11-2,CASSLTGRNTEAFF,TGTGCCAGCAGCCTGACAGGGAGAAACACTGAAGCTTTCTTT
NA,14,few,TRBJ1-1,TRBV2,CASSARQGNTEAFF,TGTGCCAGCAGTGCTAGGCAGGGGAACACTGAAGCTTTCTTT
NA,14,NA,TRBJ2-7,TRBV7-6,CASSLSDRYYEQYF,TGTGCCAGCAGCTTATCTGACAGGTATTACGAGCAGTACTTC
NA,17,NA,TRBJ1-5,TRBV19,CASSPRLGWRRDQPQHF,TGTGCCAGTAGTCCGCGGCTGGGGTGGAGGAGAGACCAGCCCCAGCATTTT
NA,16,once,TRBJ2-2,TRBV9,CASSRQEGSVTGELFF,TGTGCCAGCTCGAGACAGGAAGGGAGTGTCACCGGGGAGCTGTTTTTT
NA,16,few,TRBJ2-2,TRBV7-8,CASSFDSPSNTGELFF,TGTGCCAGCAGCTTTGACAGCCCCTCAAACACCGGGGAGCTGTTTTTT
TRBD1,15,NA,TRBJ1-1,TRBV9,CASAKTPGGNTEAFF,TGTGCCAGCGCAAAGACTCCAGGGGGGAACACTGAAGCTTTCTTT
NA,14,NA,TRBJ1-1,TRBV7-9,CASSLERTNTEAFF,TGTGCCAGCAGCTTAGAGCGCACGAACACTGAAGCTTTCTTT
NA,17,NA,TRBJ2-1,TRBV5-1,CASSLVRPGVFYNEQFF,TGCGCCAGCAGCTTGGTTCGGCCCGGGGTCTTTTACAATGAGCAGTTCTTC
TRBD2,15,NA,TRBJ2-4,TRBV6-5,CASSHGGGVKNIQYF,TGTGCCAGCAGTCACGGCGGGGGGGTCAAAAACATTCAGTACTTC
NA,12,once,TRBJ1-1,TRBV12-5,CASGRGGTEAFF,TGTGCTAGTGGTCGAGGGGGCACTGAAGCTTTCTTT
TRBD2,16,NA,TRBJ2-1,TRBV24-1,CATSDPSGGHYNEQFF,TGTGCCACCAGTGATCCTAGCGGGGGGCATTACAATGAGCAGTTCTTC
NA,16,NA,TRBJ2-7,TRBV13,CASSFPRGAIPYEQYF,TGTGCCAGCAGCTTCCCCCGGGGGGCAATTCCCTACGAGCAGTACTTC
TRBD1,17,NA,TRBJ2-1,TRBV7-2,CASSLVRPGQGRDEQFF,TGTGCCAGCAGCTTAGTTCGCCCAGGACAGGGGCGCGATGAGCAGTTCTTC
NA,15,NA,TRBJ1-2,TRBV6-4,CASRAGSAANYGYTF,TGTGCCAGCAGGGCAGGGTCGGCAGCTAACTATGGCTACACCTTC
NA,17,NA,TRBJ2-2,TRBV19,CASRRPRGGENTGELFF,TGTGCCAGTAGAAGACCCAGGGGTGGGGAGAACACCGGGGAGCTGTTTTTT
NA,14,NA,TRBJ1-2,TRBV7-2,CASSLPDSNYGYTF,TGTGCCAGCAGCTTACCGGACAGTAACTATGGCTACACCTTC
TRBD1,15,NA,TRBJ1-4,TRBV7-9,CASSLVDRVNEKLFF,TGTGCCAGCAGCCTGGTGGACAGGGTTAATGAAAAACTGTTTTTT
NA,15,few,TRBJ1-1,TRBV19,CASSILGEGNTEAFF,TGTGCCAGTAGTATACTTGGAGAGGGGAACACTGAAGCTTTCTTT
NA,15,NA,TRBJ1-2,TRBV5-6,CASSLGPTPNYGYTF,TGTGCCAGCAGCTTGGGGCCCACCCCCAACTATGGCTACACCTTC
TRBD1,17,NA,TRBJ1-1,TRBV18,CASSPRDSLLGNTEAFF,TGTGCCAGCTCACCACGGGACAGCCTATTGGGGAACACTGAAGCTTTCTTT
TRBD1,16,once,TRBJ1-5,TRBV5-5,CASSLATGRINQPQHF,TGTGCCAGCAGCTTGGCGACAGGGCGGATCAATCAGCCCCAGCATTTT
NA,18,NA,TRBJ2-7,TRBV3-1/TRBV3-2,CASSHPTLRGRTIYEQYF,TGTGCCAGCAGCCATCCTACTCTCAGGGGCAGGACAATCTACGAGCAGTACTTC
TRBD1,16,NA,TRBJ1-2,TRBV27,CASSTSDRGRGYGYTF,TGTGCCAGCAGTACATCCGACAGGGGGCGGGGGTATGGCTACACCTTC
TRBD1,15,NA,TRBJ1-1,TRBV19,CASSPRAQGATEAFF,TGTGCCAGTAGTCCAAGGGCACAGGGGGCCACTGAAGCTTTCTTT
NA,16,NA,TRBJ1-6,TRBV10-2,CASSGPTGSYNSPLHF,TGCGCCAGCAGTGGGCCGACAGGCTCCTATAATTCACCCCTCCACTTT
TRBD1,12,NA,TRBJ1-1,TRBV7-9,CASSPRQGEAFF,TGTGCCAGCAGCCCCCGACAGGGAGAAGCTTTCTTT
TRBD1,13,NA,TRBJ2-7,TRBV7-2,CASGQGLSYEQYF,TGTGCCAGTGGACAGGGCCTGTCCTACGAGCAGTACTTC
NA,14,NA,TRBJ1-1,TRBV6-5,CASSPRDLNTEAFF,TGTGCCAGCAGTCCCAGGGACTTGAACACTGAAGCTTTCTTT